This T cell receptor (beta chain) derives from a study of T-cell reconstitution after alpha-beta-depleted transplantation in children. V was pared by 4 bases and J by 7 bases, with 4 bases of the junction left unmatched. The CDR3 is made up of 12 amino acids. Germline values: CDR1 MNHEY, CDR2 SVGAGI. Molecular barcoding with unique molecular identifiers was used for the TCRbeta library. TCRdb independently ran MiXCR on the PCR reads; one entry per CDR3 protein. Among about 270,000 distinct CDR3 sequences, more than 9% were seen once, and the ten largest hold around 10%. This specimen was PBMCs from the stem cell graft donor, taken from the stem cell graft. This rearrangement joins TRBV6-5 to TRBJ2-7, with 7 bases aligning to TRBD1. The clonotype comes from a human donor who donated a stem cell graft to a child with SCID. The CDR3 sequence is CASSSTGEEQYF. The DNA for the CDR3 is TGTGCCAGCAGTTCCACAGGGGAGGAGCAGTACTTC.